The table lists the clone carrying this T cell receptor beta chain with a few counts. Its antigen is as yet unknown. TCRdb's table, derived via immunoSEQ multiplex PCR, lists solely in-frame clones and lacks some. The table shows roughly 21,000 clones, with roughly 85% occurring only once. The time point here: cycle 4 day 1 (C4D1), after more than 5 weeks of nivolumab. Relapse after autologous stem cell transplantation occurred in every patient, and brentuximab vedotin exposure varied. This entry comes from a study of PD-1 blockade in classical Hodgkin lymphoma. At the level of the study: Nivolumab dosing for patients was 3 mg/kg, administered intravenously every 2 weeks. Study-wide findings and caveats: Partial responders and progressors had significantly lower baseline TCR diversity. Baseline TCR diversity was reportedly lower in newly diagnosed patients than in healthy donors. It was reported as lower still in relapsed/refractory patients.

Per the germline V gene, CDR1 is SGHTA and CDR2 is FQGNSA. This CDR3 has 16 amino acids. With V trimmed by 4 bases and J by 2 bases, 10 bases remained unmatched. The chain recombines TRBV7-2 with TRBJ2-7, with 8 bases fitting TRBD2. The sequencing used peripheral blood mononuclear cells (PBMCs), collected before the fourth cycle of nivolumab. The sequence came from a human donor with classical Hodgkin lymphoma. The CDR3 bases are TGTGCCAGCAGCTATGGGACTAGAGCGAGCGCCTACGAGCAGTACTTC. It encodes CASSYGTRASAYEQYF.